The rows below give T cell receptor beta chains drawn from one sample of a study of a mutant IDH1 vaccine in newly diagnosed glioma. This table comes from immunoSEQ multiplex PCR, and its TCRdb copy is limited to in-frame clones, with some not included. The table records 35,000 to 50,000 clones, approximately 90% of them present only once. Antigens of these TCRs are unknown. The sequences come from PBMCs, collected from a glioma patient whose treatment included an IDH1 peptide vaccine. Receptors originate from a middle-aged man with glioma. CDR3s include the opening cysteine and the closing phenylalanine or tryptophan. The order of the fields is J gene, D gene, V gene, clone size, CDR3 protein, CDR3 DNA. D genes are given only for firm matches. The size entry is marked missing in some rows and otherwise reads once, few, many or a size class.

J gene: TRBJ1-4
D gene: TRBD1
V gene: TRBV5-1
clone size: -
CDR3 protein: CASSLNRGLITNEKLFF
CDR3 DNA: TGCGCCAGCAGCTTGAACAGGGGGCTTATAACTAATGAAAAACTGTTTTTT

J gene: TRBJ1-5
D gene: TRBD1
V gene: TRBV19
clone size: -
CDR3 protein: CASSLWDRAISNQPQHF
CDR3 DNA: TGTGCCAGTAGTCTGTGGGACAGGGCGATTAGCAATCAGCCCCAGCATTTT

J gene: TRBJ1-4
D gene: -
V gene: TRBV2
clone size: -
CDR3 protein: CASSEALSPGNEKLFF
CDR3 DNA: TGTGCCAGCAGTGAAGCGCTTTCGCCAGGGAATGAAAAACTGTTTTTT

J gene: TRBJ2-3
D gene: -
V gene: TRBV4-3
clone size: -
CDR3 protein: CASKGGGGTDTQYF
CDR3 DNA: TGCGCCAGCAAAGGAGGGGGCGGCACAGATACGCAGTATTTT

J gene: TRBJ2-2
D gene: -
V gene: TRBV7-2
clone size: -
CDR3 protein: CASSWDPKVKTGELFF
CDR3 DNA: TGTGCCAGCAGCTGGGACCCGAAAGTAAAGACCGGGGAGCTGTTTTTT

J gene: TRBJ1-1
D gene: TRBD1
V gene: TRBV30
clone size: -
CDR3 protein: CAWTPQAGGRVMNTEAFF
CDR3 DNA: TGTGCCTGGACCCCCCAGGCAGGGGGCAGGGTCATGAACACTGAAGCTTTCTTT

J gene: TRBJ1-1
D gene: -
V gene: TRBV7-9
clone size: -
CDR3 protein: CASSLGLGPNTEAFF
CDR3 DNA: TGTGCCAGCAGCTTAGGGTTAGGGCCGAACACTGAAGCTTTCTTT

J gene: TRBJ2-7
D gene: -
V gene: TRBV29-1
clone size: -
CDR3 protein: CSVVTATSYEQYF
CDR3 DNA: TGCAGCGTTGTGACGGCTACCTCCTACGAGCAGTACTTC

J gene: TRBJ2-7
D gene: -
V gene: TRBV19
clone size: -
CDR3 protein: CASSIARGGYEQYF
CDR3 DNA: TGTGCCAGTAGTATCGCCAGGGGCGGGTACGAGCAGTACTTC

J gene: TRBJ2-6
D gene: -
V gene: TRBV25-1
clone size: -
CDR3 protein: CASSDYGSGANVLTF
CDR3 DNA: TGTGCCAGCAGTGATTACGGCTCTGGGGCCAACGTCCTGACTTTC

J gene: TRBJ2-4
D gene: TRBD1
V gene: TRBV6-5
clone size: -
CDR3 protein: CASSSDRATIKNIQYF
CDR3 DNA: TGTGCCAGCAGTTCGGACAGGGCAACGATCAAAAACATTCAGTACTTC

J gene: TRBJ2-7
D gene: TRBD1
V gene: TRBV5-1
clone size: -
CDR3 protein: CASSFGSGGGYEQYF
CDR3 DNA: TGCGCCAGCAGCTTTGGGTCAGGGGGCGGGTACGAGCAGTACTTC

J gene: TRBJ2-6
D gene: TRBD1
V gene: TRBV5-1
clone size: -
CDR3 protein: CASRTGTGGSGANVLTF
CDR3 DNA: TGCGCCAGCAGGACCGGGACAGGGGGCTCTGGGGCCAACGTCCTGACTTTC

J gene: TRBJ2-7
D gene: -
V gene: TRBV14
clone size: -
CDR3 protein: CASSQEERILDTLEQYF
CDR3 DNA: TGTGCCAGCAGCCAAGAGGAAAGGATTCTCGATACACTCGAGCAGTACTTC

J gene: TRBJ2-7
D gene: -
V gene: TRBV5-1
clone size: -
CDR3 protein: CASSLYRSHYEQYF
CDR3 DNA: TGCGCCAGCAGCTTATACAGGAGCCACTACGAGCAGTACTTC

J gene: TRBJ1-4
D gene: -
V gene: TRBV4-2
clone size: -
CDR3 protein: CASSVRKGAGNEKLFF
CDR3 DNA: TGTGCCAGCAGCGTCCGCAAAGGGGCCGGTAATGAAAAACTGTTTTTT

J gene: TRBJ2-7
D gene: TRBD2
V gene: TRBV6-5
clone size: -
CDR3 protein: CASSPGTSGSNEQYF
CDR3 DNA: TGTGCCAGCAGTCCCGGGACTAGCGGGAGCAACGAGCAGTACTTC

J gene: TRBJ2-7
D gene: TRBD1
V gene: TRBV5-1
clone size: -
CDR3 protein: CASSAYRDRRSYEQYF
CDR3 DNA: TGCGCCAGCAGCGCCTACCGGGACAGGCGTTCCTACGAGCAGTACTTC

J gene: TRBJ1-2
D gene: -
V gene: TRBV5-4
clone size: -
CDR3 protein: CASSLRVAYGYTF
CDR3 DNA: TGTGCCAGCAGCTTGAGGGTCGCCTATGGCTACACCTTC

J gene: TRBJ2-1
D gene: -
V gene: TRBV4-1
clone size: -
CDR3 protein: CASSPRTITGINEQFF
CDR3 DNA: TGCGCCAGCAGCCCGAGGACTATAACAGGGATCAACGAGCAGTTCTTC

J gene: TRBJ2-2
D gene: -
V gene: TRBV4-3
clone size: -
CDR3 protein: CASSQAGDTGELFF
CDR3 DNA: TGCGCCAGCAGCCAAGCCGGGGACACCGGGGAGCTGTTTTTT

J gene: TRBJ2-3
D gene: TRBD2
V gene: TRBV4-1
clone size: once
CDR3 protein: CASRMAGGPDTQYF
CDR3 DNA: TGCGCCAGCAGGATGGCGGGGGGGCCGGATACGCAGTATTTT

J gene: TRBJ1-4
D gene: TRBD1
V gene: TRBV5-1
clone size: -
CDR3 protein: CASSSGQINEKLFF
CDR3 DNA: TGCGCCAGCAGCTCGGGACAGATTAATGAAAAACTGTTTTTT

J gene: TRBJ1-2
D gene: -
V gene: TRBV6-5
clone size: -
CDR3 protein: CASSLRRGRGYGYTF
CDR3 DNA: TGTGCCAGCAGCCTTAGACGAGGCCGGGGCTATGGCTACACCTTC

J gene: TRBJ2-1
D gene: -
V gene: TRBV11-3
clone size: -
CDR3 protein: CASAIGTGGRNEQFF
CDR3 DNA: TGTGCCAGCGCTATCGGGACCGGGGGTAGGAATGAGCAGTTCTTC

J gene: TRBJ2-1
D gene: TRBD2
V gene: TRBV4-1
clone size: once
CDR3 protein: CASSQVAGRTSAYNEQFF
CDR3 DNA: TGCGCCAGCAGCCAAGTTGCGGGTAGGACTAGCGCCTACAATGAGCAGTTCTTC

J gene: TRBJ1-1
D gene: TRBD1
V gene: TRBV2
clone size: -
CDR3 protein: CASRGQGNTEAFF
CDR3 DNA: TGTGCCAGCAGGGGACAGGGGAACACTGAAGCTTTCTTT

J gene: TRBJ1-4
D gene: -
V gene: TRBV7-2
clone size: -
CDR3 protein: CASSLSGPGEKLFF
CDR3 DNA: TGTGCCAGCAGCTTAAGCGGGCCCGGTGAAAAACTGTTTTTT

J gene: TRBJ2-1
D gene: -
V gene: TRBV28
clone size: -
CDR3 protein: CASSPRGLAVYNEQFF
CDR3 DNA: TGTGCCAGCAGTCCCCGGGGGCTAGCGGTTTACAATGAGCAGTTCTTC

J gene: TRBJ1-5
D gene: TRBD1
V gene: TRBV2
clone size: -
CDR3 protein: CASSDRTGGTQPQHF
CDR3 DNA: TGTGCCAGCAGTGACAGGACAGGGGGCACTCAGCCCCAGCATTTT

J gene: TRBJ1-5
D gene: -
V gene: TRBV7-8
clone size: -
CDR3 protein: CASSDGVGGNQPQHF
CDR3 DNA: TGTGCCAGCAGCGACGGGGTCGGTGGCAATCAGCCCCAGCATTTT